This T cell receptor (beta chain) was observed in a study of blood T cells in healthy people across ages. Findings and limits, study-wide: TCR beta diversity per million T cells fell roughly linearly with age.

The donors, aged about 6 to 100, were healthy Caucasians from Russia. Each donor supplied about 9.6 milliliters of peripheral blood. Every sample yielded at least 6.5 million isolated PBMCs. In regard to this clonotype: Its specificity is unknown.

Primers used in a second PCR of about 7 to 12 cycles were a sample-barcoded 5' primer and a J-beta primer mix. TCRdb reprocessed the 5' RACE reads with MiXCR, giving one entry per CDR3 protein. In the table there are approximately 680,000 distinct CDR3 sequences, about 32% of which are singletons. The CDR3 covers 12 residues. From germline, CDR1 is MNHNS and CDR2 SASEGT. V shed 10 bases and J shed 4 bases, with 12 bases lying between them. The sample was blood. This receptor was identified in a woman over 75 in good health. The V gene is TRBV6-1, the J gene TRBJ2-3; weak D call: TRBD1 (6 bases). This chain's CDR3 is CATQQGSDTQYF. The CDR3 DNA sequence: TGTGCCACCCAACAGGGTTCAGATACGCAGTATTTT.